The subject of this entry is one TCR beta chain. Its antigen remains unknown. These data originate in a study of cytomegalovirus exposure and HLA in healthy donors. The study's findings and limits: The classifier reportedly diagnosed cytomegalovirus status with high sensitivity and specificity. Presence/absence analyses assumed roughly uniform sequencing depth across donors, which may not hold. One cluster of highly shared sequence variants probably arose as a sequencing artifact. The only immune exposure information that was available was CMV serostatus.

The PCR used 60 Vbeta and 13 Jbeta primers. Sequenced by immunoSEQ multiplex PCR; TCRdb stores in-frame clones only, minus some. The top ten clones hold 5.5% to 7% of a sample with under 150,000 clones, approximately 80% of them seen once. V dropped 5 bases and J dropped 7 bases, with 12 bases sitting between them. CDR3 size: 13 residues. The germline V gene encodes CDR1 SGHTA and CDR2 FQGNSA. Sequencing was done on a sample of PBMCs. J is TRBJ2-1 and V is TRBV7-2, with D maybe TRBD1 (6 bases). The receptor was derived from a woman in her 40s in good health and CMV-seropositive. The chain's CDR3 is CASSHGQPNEQFF. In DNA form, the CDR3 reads TGTGCCAGCAGCCACGGACAGCCTAATGAGCAGTTCTTC. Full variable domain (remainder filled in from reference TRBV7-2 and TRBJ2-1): GAGVSQSPSNKVTEKGKDVELRCDPISGHTALYWYRQSLGQGLEFLIYFQGNSAPDKSGLPSDRFSAERTGGSVSTLTIQRTQQEDSAVYLCASSHGQPNEQFFGPGTRLTVL.